The next 8 T cell receptor beta chains were all read from a single sample in a study of vaccination effects on CD4 cells after COVID-19 (dated by TCRdb to between 2021 and 2024). Libraries were prepared through the immunoSEQ multiplex PCR assay. The source is immuneACCESS, and TCRdb retained only in-frame sequences with V and J called. Part of the clones is not carried over; for the studies checked, unresolved V genes explain less than half of this, and the remainder is unexplained. This sample has around 60,000 clones in its table, and around three quarters of those were observed once. The top ten constitute just over 3% of the sample. After around ten days of culture, CD4+ T cells were isolated with the EasySep CD4+ T cell isolation kit. No antigen has been identified for these receptors. The sample was CD4+ T cells from PBMCs cultured without peptide, taken before COVID-19 vaccination. The source of these receptors is a human donor who received a COVID-19 vaccine.

The chain links TRBV28 to TRBJ1-5; TRBD1 aligns across 9 bases. The germline CDR1 and CDR2 sequences are MDHEN and SYDVKM. The CDR3 is 16 amino acids. With 4 bases clipped from V and 6 bases from J, the junction kept 10 bases outside the gene matches. The chain's CDR3 is CASSSLAGTGCQPQHF. The DNA for the CDR3 is TGTGCCAGCAGTTCTCTTGCCGGGACAGGGTGTCAGCCCCAGCATTTT.

This clone was seen a handful of times. This chain's CDR3 is CASSYGTTTEAFF. CDR3 in DNA: TGTGCCAGCAGTTACGGGACCACGACTGAAGCTTTCTTT. The V call is TRBV2, the J call TRBJ1-1; D may be TRBD1 (5 bases). The CDR3 sequence is 13 residues long. Trimming stripped 5 bases from V and 5 bases from J, with 12 bases between. Germline V gene data show CDR1 as SNHLY and CDR2 as FYNNEI. Supplemented by reference TRBV2 and TRBJ1-1, the full variable domain reads EPEVTQTPSHQVTQMGQEVILRCVPISNHLYFYWYRQILGQKVEFLVSFYNNEISEKSEIFDDQFSVERPDGSNFTLKIRSTKLEDSAMYFCASSYGTTTEAFFGQGTRLTVV.

The V and J genes are TRBV4-1 and TRBJ1-5; possible D gene TRBD1, 5 bases. The CDR3 length is 14 residues. Germline CDR1 reads MGHRA; CDR2 reads YSYEKL. The ends were cut back, 8 bases at V and 3 bases at J, with 14 bases in the middle. The CDR3 DNA reads as TGCGCCAGCCCACGGGGGTCCCCCAATCAGCCCCAGCATTTT. It yields the protein CASPRGSPNQPQHF.

The chain carries TRBV18 and TRBJ2-1; no clear D gene. CDR3 size: 13 residues. In germline, CDR1 is KGHSH, CDR2 LQKENI. The V gene lost 2 bases and the J gene lost 8 bases, with 10 bases spanning the gap. This chain's CDR3 is CASSPYSVDEQFF. The CDR3 DNA sequence: TGTGCCAGCTCACCATATTCAGTAGATGAGCAGTTCTTC. The whole variable domain, filled in from reference TRBV18 and TRBJ2-1, reads NAGVMQNPRHLVRRRGQEARLRCSPMKGHSHVYWYRQLPEEGLKFMVYLQKENIIDESGMPKERFSAEFPKEGPSILRIQQVVRGDSAAYFCASSPYSVDEQFFGPGTRLTVL.

The J gene is TRBJ1-2, the V gene TRBV30; 8 positions agree with TRBD1. The V and J ends lost 0 bases and 5 bases, in that order; junction bases with no gene match: 8. In germline, CDR1 is GTSNPN, CDR2 SVGIG (reference sequence). This CDR3 has 15 residues. In nucleotides, the CDR3 is TGTGCCTGGAGTGTATCCCGGACAGGGAGGTATGGCTACACCTTC. This encodes CAWSVSRTGRYGYTF.

The chain recombines TRBV5-5 with TRBJ1-2, with D possibly being TRBD1 (5 bases). The CDR3 runs 14 residues. Looked up from germline, CDR1 is SGHKS and CDR2 is YYEKEE (reference sequence). Trimming removed 4 bases at V and 9 bases at J, with 19 bases between. The CDR3 DNA is TGTGCCAGCAGCGAAGGACACCCAGTTGATCGCTACACCTTC. Protein sequence: CASSEGHPVDRYTF.

Only a few counts were recorded for this clone. V and J are TRBV2 and TRBJ1-5; no clear D gene. This CDR3 has 14 residues. The germline CDR1 and CDR2 sequences are SNHLY and FYNNEI. The V end lost 2 bases, the J end lost 2 bases, and 7 bases lay between the germline ends. CDR3 amino acids: CASSESSGNQPQHF. For the CDR3, the DNA is TGTGCCAGCAGTGAAAGTTCGGGCAATCAGCCCCAGCATTTT. The complete variable domain, with remaining parts taken from reference TRBV2 and TRBJ1-5, reads EPEVTQTPSHQVTQMGQEVILRCVPISNHLYFYWYRQILGQKVEFLVSFYNNEISEKSEIFDDQFSVERPDGSNFTLKIRSTKLEDSAMYFCASSESSGNQPQHFGDGTRLSIL.

This chain uses TRBV3-1 (or the pseudogene TRBV3-2) with TRBJ1-6; TRBD1 might be the D (6 bases). CDR3 length equals 15 residues. Germline V gives CDR1 LGHDT, CDR2 YNNKEL (reference sequence). The V gene lost 4 bases and the J gene lost 9 bases, with 16 bases spanning the gap. CDR3 DNA: TGTGCCAGCAGCCGAGGGGGAGGGGGTACTTCACCCCTCCACTTT. Its protein product is CASSRGGGGTSPLHF.